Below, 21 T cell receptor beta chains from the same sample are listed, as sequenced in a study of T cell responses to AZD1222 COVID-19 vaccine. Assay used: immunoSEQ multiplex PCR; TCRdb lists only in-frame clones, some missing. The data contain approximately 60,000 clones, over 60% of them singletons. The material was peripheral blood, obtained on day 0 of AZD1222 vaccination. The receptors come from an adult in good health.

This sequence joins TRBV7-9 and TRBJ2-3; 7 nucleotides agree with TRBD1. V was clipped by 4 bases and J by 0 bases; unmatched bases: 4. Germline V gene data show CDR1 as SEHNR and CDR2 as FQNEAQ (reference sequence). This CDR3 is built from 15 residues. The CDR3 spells CASSSQGSSTDTQYF. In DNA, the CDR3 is TGTGCCAGCAGCTCACAGGGGTCGAGCACAGATACGCAGTATTTT. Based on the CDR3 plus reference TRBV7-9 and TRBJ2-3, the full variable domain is DTGVSQNPRHKITKRGQNVTFRCDPISEHNRLYWYRQTLGQGPEFLTYFQNEAQLEKSRLLSDRFSAERPKGSFSTLEIQRTEQGDSAMYLCASSSQGSSTDTQYFGPGTRLTVL.

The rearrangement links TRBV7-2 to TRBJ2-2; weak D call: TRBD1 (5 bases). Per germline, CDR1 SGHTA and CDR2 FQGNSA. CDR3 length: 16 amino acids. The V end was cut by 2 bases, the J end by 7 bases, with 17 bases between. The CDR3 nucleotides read TGTGCCAGCAGCTTATCCAGGCAGGGAAAGATCGGGGAGCTGTTTTTT. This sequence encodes CASSLSRQGKIGELFF.

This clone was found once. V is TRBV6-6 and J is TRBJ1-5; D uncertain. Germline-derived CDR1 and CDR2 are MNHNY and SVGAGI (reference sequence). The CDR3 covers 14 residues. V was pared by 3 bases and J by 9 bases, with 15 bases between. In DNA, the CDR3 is TGTGCCAGCAGTTATGAGTCCGTTTCAGGGCCCCAGCATTTT. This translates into CASSYESVSGPQHF.

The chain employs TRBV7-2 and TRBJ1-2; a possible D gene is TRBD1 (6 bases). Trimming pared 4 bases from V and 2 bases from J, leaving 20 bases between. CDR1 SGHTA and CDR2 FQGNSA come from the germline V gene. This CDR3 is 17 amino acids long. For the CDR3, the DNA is TGTGCCAGCAGCTACTCACCCCGGGGGGCTACCAACTATGGCTACACCTTC. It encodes CASSYSPRGATNYGYTF.

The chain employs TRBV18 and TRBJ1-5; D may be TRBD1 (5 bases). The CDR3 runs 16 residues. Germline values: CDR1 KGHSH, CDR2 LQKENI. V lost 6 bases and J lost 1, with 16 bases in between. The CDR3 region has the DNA TGTGCCAGCTCCCCTAGGGCAGGGATGAGCAATCAGCCCCAGCATTTT. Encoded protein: CASSPRAGMSNQPQHF. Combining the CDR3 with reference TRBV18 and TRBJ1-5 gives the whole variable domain NAGVMQNPRHLVRRRGQEARLRCSPMKGHSHVYWYRQLPEEGLKFMVYLQKENIIDESGMPKERFSAEFPKEGPSILRIQQVVRGDSAAYFCASSPRAGMSNQPQHFGDGTRLSIL.

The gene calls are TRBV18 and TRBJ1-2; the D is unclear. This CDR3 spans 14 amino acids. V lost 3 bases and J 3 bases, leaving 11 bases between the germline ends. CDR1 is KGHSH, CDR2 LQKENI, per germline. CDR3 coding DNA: TGTGCCAGCTCACCCGAACCTAGGCACTATGGCTACACCTTC. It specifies CASSPEPRHYGYTF.

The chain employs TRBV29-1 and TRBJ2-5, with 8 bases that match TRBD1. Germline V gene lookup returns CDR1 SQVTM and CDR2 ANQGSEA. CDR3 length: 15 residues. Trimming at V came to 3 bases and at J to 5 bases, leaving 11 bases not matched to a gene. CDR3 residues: CSVDGRQGSWETQYF. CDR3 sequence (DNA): TGCAGCGTTGACGGGCGACAGGGGAGCTGGGAGACCCAGTACTTC.

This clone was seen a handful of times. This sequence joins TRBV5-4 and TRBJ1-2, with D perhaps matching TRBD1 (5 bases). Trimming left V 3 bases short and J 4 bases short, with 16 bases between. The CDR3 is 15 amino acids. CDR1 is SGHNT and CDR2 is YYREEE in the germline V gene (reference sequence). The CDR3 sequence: CASSSSGGAVYGYTF. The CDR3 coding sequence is TGTGCCAGCAGCTCAAGCGGGGGTGCCGTCTATGGCTACACCTTC.

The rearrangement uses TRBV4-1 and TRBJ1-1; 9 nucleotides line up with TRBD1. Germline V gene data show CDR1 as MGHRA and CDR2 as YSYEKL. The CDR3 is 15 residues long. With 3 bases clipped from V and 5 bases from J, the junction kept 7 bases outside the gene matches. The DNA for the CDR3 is TGCGCCAGCAGCCAGTCCGGGACAGGGAGGACTGAAGCTTTCTTT. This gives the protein CASSQSGTGRTEAFF.

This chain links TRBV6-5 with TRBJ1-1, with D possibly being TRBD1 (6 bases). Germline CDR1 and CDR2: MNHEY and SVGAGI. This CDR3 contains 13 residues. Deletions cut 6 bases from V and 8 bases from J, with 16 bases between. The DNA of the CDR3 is TGTGCCAGCAGGCGGTACAGGGATGCCGAAGCTTTCTTT. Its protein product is CASRRYRDAEAFF.

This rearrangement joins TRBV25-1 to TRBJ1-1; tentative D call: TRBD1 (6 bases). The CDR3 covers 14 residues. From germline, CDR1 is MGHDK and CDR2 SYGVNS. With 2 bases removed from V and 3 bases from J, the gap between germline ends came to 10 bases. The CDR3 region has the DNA TGTGCCAGCAGTGAAGGGACAAGGCACACTGAAGCTTTCTTT. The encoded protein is CASSEGTRHTEAFF.

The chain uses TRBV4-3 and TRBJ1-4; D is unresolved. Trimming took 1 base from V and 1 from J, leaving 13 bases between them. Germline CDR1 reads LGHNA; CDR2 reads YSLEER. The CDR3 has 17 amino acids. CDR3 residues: CASSQVFQGLTNEKLFF. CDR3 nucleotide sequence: TGCGCCAGCAGCCAAGTGTTCCAAGGCCTAACTAATGAAAAACTGTTTTTT.

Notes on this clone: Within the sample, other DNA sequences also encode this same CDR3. This CDR3 reads CASSLGGTYEQYF. The CDR3, as DNA: TGCGCCAGCAGCTTGGGGGGGACCTACGAGCAGTACTTC. The J gene is TRBJ2-7, the V gene TRBV5-1; possibly TRBD1 or TRBD2 for D (5 bases each). Trimming removed 0 bases at V and 2 bases at J, with 6 bases between. Germline values: CDR1 SGHRS, CDR2 YFSETQ. This CDR3 region has 13 residues.

CDR3 DNA sequence: TGTGCCAGCAGTCCGGGACTAGCAGATGAGCAGTTCTTC. Translation gives CASSPGLADEQFF. This sequence joins TRBV27 and TRBJ2-1, with TRBD2 matching 9 bases. The germline gives CDR1 MNHEY, CDR2 SMNVEV (reference sequence). V lost 5 bases to trimming and J lost 8 bases; unmatched junction nucleotides: 4. The CDR3 totals 13 residues.

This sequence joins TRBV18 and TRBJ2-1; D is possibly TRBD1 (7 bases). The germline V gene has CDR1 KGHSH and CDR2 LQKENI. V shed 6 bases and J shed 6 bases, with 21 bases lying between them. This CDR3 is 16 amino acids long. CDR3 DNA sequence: TGTGCCAGCTCCCCCATGGAGGCCCAGGGGGGCAATGAGCAGTTCTTC. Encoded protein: CASSPMEAQGGNEQFF.

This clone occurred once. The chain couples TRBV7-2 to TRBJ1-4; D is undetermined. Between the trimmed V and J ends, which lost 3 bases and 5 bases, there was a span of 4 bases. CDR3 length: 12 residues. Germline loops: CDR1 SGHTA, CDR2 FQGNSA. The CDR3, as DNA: TGTGCCAGCAGCTTCTCAAATGAAAAACTGTTTTTT. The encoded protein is CASSFSNEKLFF. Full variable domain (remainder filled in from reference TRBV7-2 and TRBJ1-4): GAGVSQSPSNKVTEKGKDVELRCDPISGHTALYWYRQSLGQGLEFLIYFQGNSAPDKSGLPSDRFSAERTGGSVSTLTIQRTQQEDSAVYLCASSFSNEKLFFGSGTQLSVL.

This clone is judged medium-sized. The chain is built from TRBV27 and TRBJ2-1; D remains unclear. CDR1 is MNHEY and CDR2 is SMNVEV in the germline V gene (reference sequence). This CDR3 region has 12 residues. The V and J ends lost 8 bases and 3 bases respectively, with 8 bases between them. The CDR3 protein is CASARDYNEQFF. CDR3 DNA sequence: TGTGCCAGCGCCCGCGACTACAATGAGCAGTTCTTC.

CDR3 DNA: TGTGCCACCAGTGATTTGGGGGGGACAGACAGCTCCTACGAGCAGTACTTC. It translates to CATSDLGGTDSSYEQYF. V usage is TRBV24-1 and J usage is TRBJ2-7; a possible D gene is TRBD1 (7 bases). Trimming removed 0 bases at V and 0 bases at J, with 14 bases between. The CDR3 is 17 residues long. CDR1 and CDR2 (germline): KGHDR, SFDVKD.

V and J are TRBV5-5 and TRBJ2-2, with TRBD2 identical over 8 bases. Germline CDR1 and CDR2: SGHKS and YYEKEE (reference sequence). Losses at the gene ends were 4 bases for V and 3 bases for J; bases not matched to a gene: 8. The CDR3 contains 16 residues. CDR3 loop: CASSPARGADTGELFF. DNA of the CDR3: TGTGCCAGCAGCCCCGCGCGGGGGGCCGACACCGGGGAGCTGTTTTTT. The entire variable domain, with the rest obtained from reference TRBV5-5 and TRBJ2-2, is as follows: DAGVTQSPTHLIKTRGQQVTLRCSPISGHKSVSWYQQVLGQGPQFIFQYYEKEERGRGNFPDRFSARQFPNYSSELNVNALLLGDSALYLCASSPARGADTGELFFGEGSRLTVL.

DNA of the CDR3: TGCGCCAGCAGCTCGTCACAGGATCAGCCCCAGCATTTT. Protein product: CASSSSQDQPQHF. V is TRBV5-1 and J is TRBJ1-5, with D possibly matching TRBD1 (5 bases). Per germline, CDR1 SGHRS and CDR2 YFSETQ. The CDR3 loop spans 13 amino acids. The V and J ends lost 3 bases and 5 bases respectively, with 9 bases between them. The full variable domain, rest sourced from reference TRBV5-1 and TRBJ1-5, is KAGVTQTPRYLIKTRGQQVTLSCSPISGHRSVSWYQQTPGQGLQFLFEYFSETQRNKGNFPGRFSGRQFSNSRSEMNVSTLELGDSALYLCASSSSQDQPQHFGDGTRLSIL.

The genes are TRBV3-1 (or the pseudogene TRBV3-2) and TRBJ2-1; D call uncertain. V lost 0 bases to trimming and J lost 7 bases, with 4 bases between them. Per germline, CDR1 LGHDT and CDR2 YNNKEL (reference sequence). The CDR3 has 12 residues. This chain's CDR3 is CASSQDLNEQFF. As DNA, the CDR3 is TGTGCCAGCAGCCAAGATCTAAATGAGCAGTTCTTC.